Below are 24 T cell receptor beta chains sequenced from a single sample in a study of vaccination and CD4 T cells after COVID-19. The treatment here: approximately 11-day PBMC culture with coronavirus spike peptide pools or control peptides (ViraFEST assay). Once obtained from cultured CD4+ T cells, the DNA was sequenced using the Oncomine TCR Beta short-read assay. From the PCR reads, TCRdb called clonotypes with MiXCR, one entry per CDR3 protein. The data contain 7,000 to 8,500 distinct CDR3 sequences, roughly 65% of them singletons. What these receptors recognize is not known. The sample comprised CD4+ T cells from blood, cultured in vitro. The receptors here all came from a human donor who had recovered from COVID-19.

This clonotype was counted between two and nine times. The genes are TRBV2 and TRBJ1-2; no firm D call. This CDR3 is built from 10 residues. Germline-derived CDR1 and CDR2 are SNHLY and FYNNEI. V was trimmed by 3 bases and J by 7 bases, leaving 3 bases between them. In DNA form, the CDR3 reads TGTGCCAGCAGTGATAGTGGCTACACCTTC. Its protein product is CASSDSGYTF.

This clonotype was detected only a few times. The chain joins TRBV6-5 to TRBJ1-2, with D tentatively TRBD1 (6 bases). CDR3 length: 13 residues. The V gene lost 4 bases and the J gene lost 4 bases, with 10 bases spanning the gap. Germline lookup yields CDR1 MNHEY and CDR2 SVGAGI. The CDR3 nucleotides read TGTGCCAGCAGTTTCAGGGGTGGCTATGGCTACACCTTC. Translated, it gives CASSFRGGYGYTF.

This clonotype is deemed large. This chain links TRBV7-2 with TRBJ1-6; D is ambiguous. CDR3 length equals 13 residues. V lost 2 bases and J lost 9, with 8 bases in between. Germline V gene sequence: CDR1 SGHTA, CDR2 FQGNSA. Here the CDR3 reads CASSLIGFSPLHF. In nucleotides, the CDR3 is TGTGCCAGCAGCTTAATCGGGTTTTCACCCCTCCACTTT.

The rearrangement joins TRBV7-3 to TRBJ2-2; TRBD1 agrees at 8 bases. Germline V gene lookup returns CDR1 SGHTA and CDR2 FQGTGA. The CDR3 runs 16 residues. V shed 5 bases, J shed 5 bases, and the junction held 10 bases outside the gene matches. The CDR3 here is CASSPAGRGRTGELFF. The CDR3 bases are TGTGCCAGCAGCCCCGCGGGCAGGGGGCGAACCGGGGAGCTGTTTTTT.

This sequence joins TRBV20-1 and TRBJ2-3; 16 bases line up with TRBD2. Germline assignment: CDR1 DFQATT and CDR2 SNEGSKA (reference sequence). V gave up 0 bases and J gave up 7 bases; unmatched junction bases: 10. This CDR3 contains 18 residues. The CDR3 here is CSARDRGTSGRAVNTQYF. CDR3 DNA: TGCAGTGCTAGAGACCGAGGGACTAGCGGGAGGGCGGTGAATACGCAGTATTTT.

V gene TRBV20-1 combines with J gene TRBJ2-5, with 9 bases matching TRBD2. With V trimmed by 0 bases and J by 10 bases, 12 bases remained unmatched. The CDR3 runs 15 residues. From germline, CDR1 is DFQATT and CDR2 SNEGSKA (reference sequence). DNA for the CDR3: TGCAGTGCTAGAGATCGGCGGGGGGGCTGGTTCGGCCAGTACTTC. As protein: CSARDRRGGWFGQYF.

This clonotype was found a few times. The CDR3 here is CATSEGGTGNTEAFF. As DNA, the CDR3 is TGTGCCACCAGTGAGGGTGGGACAGGAAACACTGAAGCTTTCTTT. The chain links TRBV24-1 to TRBJ1-1, with 8 bases matching TRBD1. Trimming cost V 4 bases and J 2 bases; bases outside gene matches: 5. CDR3 size: 15 residues. Per germline, CDR1 KGHDR and CDR2 SFDVKD.

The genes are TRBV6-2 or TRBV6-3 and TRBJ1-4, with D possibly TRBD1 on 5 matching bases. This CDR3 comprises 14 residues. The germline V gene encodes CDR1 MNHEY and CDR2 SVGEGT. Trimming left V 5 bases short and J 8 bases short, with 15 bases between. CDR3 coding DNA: TGTGCCAGCAGTGTTCGGGCAGGGAGGGAAAAACTGTTTTTT. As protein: CASSVRAGREKLFF.

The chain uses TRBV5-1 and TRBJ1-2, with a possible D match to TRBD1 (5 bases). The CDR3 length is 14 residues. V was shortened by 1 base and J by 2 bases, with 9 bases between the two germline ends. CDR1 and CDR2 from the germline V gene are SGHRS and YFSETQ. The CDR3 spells CASSLIPGNYGYTF. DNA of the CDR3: TGCGCCAGCAGCTTGATCCCAGGGAACTATGGCTACACCTTC.

The CDR3 nucleotides read TGTGCCAGCAGCCTTACAGGGGGCTTTGGTGGCTACACCTTC. As protein: CASSLTGGFGGYTF. The chain couples TRBV6-1 to TRBJ1-2; 9 bases match TRBD1. In germline, CDR1 is MNHNS, CDR2 SASEGT. The CDR3 loop spans 14 amino acids. The V segment lost 6 bases and the J segment 7 bases; nucleotides outside the gene matches: 9.

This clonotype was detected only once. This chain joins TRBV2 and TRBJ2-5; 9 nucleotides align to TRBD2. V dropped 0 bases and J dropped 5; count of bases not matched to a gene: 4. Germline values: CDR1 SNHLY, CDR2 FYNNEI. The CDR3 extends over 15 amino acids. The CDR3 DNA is TGTGCCAGCAGTGAAGCGCCTAGCGGGGATGAGACCCAGTACTTC. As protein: CASSEAPSGDETQYF.

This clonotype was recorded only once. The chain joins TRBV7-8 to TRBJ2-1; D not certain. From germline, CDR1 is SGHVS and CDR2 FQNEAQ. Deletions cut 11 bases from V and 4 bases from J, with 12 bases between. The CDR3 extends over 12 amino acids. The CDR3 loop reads CAPICLYNEQFF. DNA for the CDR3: TGTGCCCCGATATGTTTGTACAATGAGCAGTTCTTC.

CDR3 DNA sequence: TGCAGTGCTAGAGGTGGTCAGGCAGGTAGATTCTACGAGCAGTACTTC. Translation: CSARGGQAGRFYEQYF. The rearrangement links TRBV20-1 to TRBJ2-7; D remains ambiguous. Deletions cut 1 base from V and 3 bases from J, with 19 bases between. The CDR3 extends over 16 amino acids. The germline CDR1 and CDR2 sequences are DFQATT and SNEGSKA (reference sequence).

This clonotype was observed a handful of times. DNA of the CDR3: TGCAGCGCCGCGCCGACAGTGAACTATGGCTACACCTTC. Protein sequence: CSAAPTVNYGYTF. The gene calls are TRBV29-1 and TRBJ1-2, with D possibly matching TRBD1 (5 bases). V was pared by 7 bases and J by 2 bases, with 14 bases between. Germline CDR1 and CDR2: SQVTM and ANQGSEA. This CDR3 has 13 amino acids.

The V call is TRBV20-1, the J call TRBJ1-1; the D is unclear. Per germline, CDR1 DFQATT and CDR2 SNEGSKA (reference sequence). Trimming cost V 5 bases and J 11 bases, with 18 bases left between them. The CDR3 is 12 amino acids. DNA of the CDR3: TGCAGTGCTTCGTACTCCGGAGTCGAGGCTTTCTTT. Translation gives CSASYSGVEAFF.

The CDR3 here is CAWRQIAGGLSSYEQYF. For the CDR3, the DNA is TGTGCCTGGAGGCAAATAGCGGGAGGCCTAAGCTCCTACGAGCAGTACTTC. V usage is TRBV30 and J usage is TRBJ2-7, with TRBD2 matching over 10 bases. The CDR3 spans 17 residues. Germline V gene lookup returns CDR1 GTSNPN and CDR2 SVGIG (reference sequence). Unmatched junction bases numbered 11, after V lost 3 bases and J lost 0 bases.

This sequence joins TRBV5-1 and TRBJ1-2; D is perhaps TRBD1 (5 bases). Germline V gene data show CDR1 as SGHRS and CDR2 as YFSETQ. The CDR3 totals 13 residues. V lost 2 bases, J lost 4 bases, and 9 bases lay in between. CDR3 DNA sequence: TGCGCCAGCAGCTTTGGGGGTCGCTATGGCTACACCTTC. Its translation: CASSFGGRYGYTF.

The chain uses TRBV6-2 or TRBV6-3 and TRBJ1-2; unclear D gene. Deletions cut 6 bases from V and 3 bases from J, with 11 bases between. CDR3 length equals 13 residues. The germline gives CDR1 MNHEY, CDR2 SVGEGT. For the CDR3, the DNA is TGTGCCAGCAGCCGCGGCTACTACTATGGCTACACCTTC. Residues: CASSRGYYYGYTF.

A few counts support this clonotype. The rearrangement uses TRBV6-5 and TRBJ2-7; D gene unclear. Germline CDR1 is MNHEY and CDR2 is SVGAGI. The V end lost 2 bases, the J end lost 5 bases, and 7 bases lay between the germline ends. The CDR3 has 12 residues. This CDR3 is CASSYGPHEQYF. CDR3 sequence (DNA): TGTGCCAGCAGTTACGGGCCCCACGAGCAGTACTTC.

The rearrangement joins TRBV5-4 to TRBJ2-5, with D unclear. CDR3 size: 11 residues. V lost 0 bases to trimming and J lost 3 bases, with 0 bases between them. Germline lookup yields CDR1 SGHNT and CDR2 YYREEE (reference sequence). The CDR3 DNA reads TGTGCCAGCAGCTTGGAAGAGACCCAGTACTTC. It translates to CASSLEETQYF.

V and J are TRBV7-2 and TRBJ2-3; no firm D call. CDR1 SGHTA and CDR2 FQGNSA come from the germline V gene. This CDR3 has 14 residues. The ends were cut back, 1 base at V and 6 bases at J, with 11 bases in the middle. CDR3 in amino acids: CASSLDRASDTQYF. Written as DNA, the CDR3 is TGTGCCAGCAGCTTAGATCGTGCCTCGGATACGCAGTATTTT.

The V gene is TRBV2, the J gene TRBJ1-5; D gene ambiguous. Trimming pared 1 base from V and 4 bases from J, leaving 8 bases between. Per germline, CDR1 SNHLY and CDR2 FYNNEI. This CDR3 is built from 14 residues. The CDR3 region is CASSEGLGNQPQHF. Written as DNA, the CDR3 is TGTGCCAGCAGTGAAGGGTTAGGGAATCAGCCCCAGCATTTT.

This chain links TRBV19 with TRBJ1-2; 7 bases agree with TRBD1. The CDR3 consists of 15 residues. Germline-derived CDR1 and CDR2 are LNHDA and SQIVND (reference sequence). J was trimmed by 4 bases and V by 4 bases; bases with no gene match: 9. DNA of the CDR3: TGTGCCAGTAGTACCTTCGGGACAGCCTTCTATGGCTACACCTTC. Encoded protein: CASSTFGTAFYGYTF.

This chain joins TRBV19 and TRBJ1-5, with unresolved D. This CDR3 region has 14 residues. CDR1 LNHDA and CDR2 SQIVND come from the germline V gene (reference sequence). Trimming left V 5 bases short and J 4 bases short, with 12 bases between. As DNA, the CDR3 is TGTGCCAGTAGTCACCGGGAAAGGAATCAGCCCCAGCATTTT. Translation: CASSHRERNQPQHF. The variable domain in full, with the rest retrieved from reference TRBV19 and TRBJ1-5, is DGGITQSPKYLFRKEGQNVTLSCEQNLNHDAMYWYRQDPGQGLRLIYYSQIVNDFQKGDIAEGYSVSREKKESFPLTVTSAQKNPTAFYLCASSHRERNQPQHFGDGTRLSIL.